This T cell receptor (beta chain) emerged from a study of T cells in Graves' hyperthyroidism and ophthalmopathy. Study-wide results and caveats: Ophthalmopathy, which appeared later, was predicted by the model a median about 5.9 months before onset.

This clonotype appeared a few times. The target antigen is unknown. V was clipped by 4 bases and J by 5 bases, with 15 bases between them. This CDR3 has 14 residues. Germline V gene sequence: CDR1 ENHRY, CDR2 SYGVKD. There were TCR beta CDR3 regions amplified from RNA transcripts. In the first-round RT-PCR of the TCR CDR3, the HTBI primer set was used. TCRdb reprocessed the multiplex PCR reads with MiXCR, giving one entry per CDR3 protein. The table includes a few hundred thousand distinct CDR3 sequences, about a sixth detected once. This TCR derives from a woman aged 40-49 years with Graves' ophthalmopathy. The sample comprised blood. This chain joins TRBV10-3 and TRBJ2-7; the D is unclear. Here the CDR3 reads CAISGVAPWDEQYF. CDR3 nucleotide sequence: TGTGCCATCAGTGGAGTCGCGCCGTGGGACGAGCAGTACTTC.